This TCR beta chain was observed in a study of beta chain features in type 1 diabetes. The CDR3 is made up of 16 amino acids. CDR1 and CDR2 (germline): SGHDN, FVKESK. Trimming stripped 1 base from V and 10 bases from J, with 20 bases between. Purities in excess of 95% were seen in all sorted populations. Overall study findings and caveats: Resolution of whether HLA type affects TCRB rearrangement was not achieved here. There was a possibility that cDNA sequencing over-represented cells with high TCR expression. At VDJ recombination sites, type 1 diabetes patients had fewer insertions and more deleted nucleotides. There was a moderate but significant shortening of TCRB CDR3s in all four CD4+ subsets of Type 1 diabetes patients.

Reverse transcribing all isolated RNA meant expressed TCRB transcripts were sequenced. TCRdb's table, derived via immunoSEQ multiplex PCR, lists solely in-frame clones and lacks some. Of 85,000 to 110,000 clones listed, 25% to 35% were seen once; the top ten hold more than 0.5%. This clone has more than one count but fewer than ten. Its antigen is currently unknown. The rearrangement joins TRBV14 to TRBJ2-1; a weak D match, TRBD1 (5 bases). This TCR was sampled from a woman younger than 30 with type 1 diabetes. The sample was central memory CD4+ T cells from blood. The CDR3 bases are TGTGCCAGCAGCCAAGTTCACAAAGGGGCAAAAGGGGAGCAGTTCTTC. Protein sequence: CASSQVHKGAKGEQFF.